Sequencing of this T cell receptor (beta chain) was carried out in a study of breast tumors, draining lymph nodes, adjacent tissues. Breast cancer patients provided tissue from their axillary draining lymph nodes. A single record per CDR3 protein comes from TCRdb applying MiXCR to the multiplex PCR reads. The data hold 100,000 or so distinct CDR3 sequences, with 21% observed a single time. The study's findings and limits: Tumor T cell lymph node origin was a supported hypothesis, not proven. Tumor TCR diversity was below lymph nodes but above nontumor tissue. The data were judged consistent with most tumor T cells coming from lymph node and expanding in tumor. Luminal-like breast cancer showed significantly greater tumor-nontumor repertoire similarity than basal-like breast cancer did.

V dropped 5 bases and J dropped 8; count of bases not matched to a gene: 6. CDR1 and CDR2 from the germline V gene are WNHNN and SYGVQD (reference sequence). This CDR3 comprises 14 residues. This clonotype was found many times. Its target is unknown. Sequencing was carried out using axillary lymph node tissue. The chain recombines TRBV10-1 with TRBJ2-1; TRBD2 aligns across 10 bases. The receptor's source is a female donor with breast cancer. Some clones in this sample may be carry-over from other donors' samples. CDR3 protein: CASSSGGAMDEQFF. CDR3 sequence (DNA): TGCGCCAGCAGTAGCGGGGGGGCAATGGATGAGCAGTTCTTC.